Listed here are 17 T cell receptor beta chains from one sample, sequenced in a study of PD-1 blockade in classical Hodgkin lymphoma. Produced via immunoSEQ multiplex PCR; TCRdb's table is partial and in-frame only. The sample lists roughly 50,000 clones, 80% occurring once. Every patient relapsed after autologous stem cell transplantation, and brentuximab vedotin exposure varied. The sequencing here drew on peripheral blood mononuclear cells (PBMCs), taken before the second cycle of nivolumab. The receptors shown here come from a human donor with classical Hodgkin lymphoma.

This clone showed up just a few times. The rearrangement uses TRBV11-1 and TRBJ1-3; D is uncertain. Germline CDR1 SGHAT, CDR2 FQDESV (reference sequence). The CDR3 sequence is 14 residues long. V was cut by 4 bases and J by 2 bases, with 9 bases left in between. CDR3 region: CASSSHGAGNTIYF. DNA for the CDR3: TGTGCCAGCAGCTCGCATGGGGCTGGAAACACCATATATTTT.

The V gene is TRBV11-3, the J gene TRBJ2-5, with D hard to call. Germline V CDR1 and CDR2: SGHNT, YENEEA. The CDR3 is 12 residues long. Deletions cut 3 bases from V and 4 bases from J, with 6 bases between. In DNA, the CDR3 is TGTGCCAGCAGCTTTCCACCAGAGACCCAGTACTTC. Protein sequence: CASSFPPETQYF.

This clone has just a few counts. The CDR3 sequence is CASSLGWGARYEQYF. CDR3 DNA sequence: TGTGCCAGCAGCTTAGGGTGGGGGGCCCGATACGAGCAGTACTTC. The V call is TRBV11-3, the J call TRBJ2-7, with D perhaps assigned TRBD1 or TRBD2 (6 bases each). CDR1 and CDR2 (germline): SGHNT, YENEEA. V lost 1 base, J lost 4 bases, and 14 bases lay in between. CDR3 length: 15 residues.

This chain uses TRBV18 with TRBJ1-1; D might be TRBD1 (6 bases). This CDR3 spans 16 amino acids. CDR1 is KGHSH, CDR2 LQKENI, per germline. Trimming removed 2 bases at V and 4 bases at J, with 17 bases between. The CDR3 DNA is TGTGCCAGCTCACCAAATCCACAGGGTAGGGGCACTGAAGCTTTCTTT. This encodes CASSPNPQGRGTEAFF.

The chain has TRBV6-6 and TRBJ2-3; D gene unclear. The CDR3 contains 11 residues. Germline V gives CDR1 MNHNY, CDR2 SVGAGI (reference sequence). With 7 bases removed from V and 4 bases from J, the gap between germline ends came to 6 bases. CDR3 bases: TGTGCCAGCACTTGGGCAGATACGCAGTATTTT. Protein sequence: CASTWADTQYF.

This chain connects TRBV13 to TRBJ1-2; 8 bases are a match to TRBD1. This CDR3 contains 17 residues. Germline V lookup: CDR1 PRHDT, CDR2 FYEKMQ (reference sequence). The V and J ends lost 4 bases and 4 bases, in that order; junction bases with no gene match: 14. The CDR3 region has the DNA TGTGCCAGCAGCTACCTAAAGGGACAGGATCGGGCCTATGGCTACACCTTC. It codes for CASSYLKGQDRAYGYTF. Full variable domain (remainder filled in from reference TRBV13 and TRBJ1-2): AAGVIQSPRHLIKEKRETATLKCYPIPRHDTVYWYQQGPGQDPQFLISFYEKMQSDKGSIPDRFSAQQFSDYHSELNMSSLELGDSALYFCASSYLKGQDRAYGYTFGSGTRLTVV.

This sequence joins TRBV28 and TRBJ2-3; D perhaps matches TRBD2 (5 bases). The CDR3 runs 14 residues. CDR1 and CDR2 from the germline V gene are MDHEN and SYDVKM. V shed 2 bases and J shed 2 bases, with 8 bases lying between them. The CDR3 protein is CASSLNGNTDTQYF. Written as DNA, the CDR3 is TGTGCCAGCAGTTTAAACGGGAACACAGATACGCAGTATTTT.

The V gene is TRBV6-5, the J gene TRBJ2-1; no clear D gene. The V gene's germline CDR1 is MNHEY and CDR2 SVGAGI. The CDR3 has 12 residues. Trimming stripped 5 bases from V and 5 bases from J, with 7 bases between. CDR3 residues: CASSGKNNEQFF. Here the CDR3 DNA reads TGTGCCAGCAGTGGGAAAAACAATGAGCAGTTCTTC.

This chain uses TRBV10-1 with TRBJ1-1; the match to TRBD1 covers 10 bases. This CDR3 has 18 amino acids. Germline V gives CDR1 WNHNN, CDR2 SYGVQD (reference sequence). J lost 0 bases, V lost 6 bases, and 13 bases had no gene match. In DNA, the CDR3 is TGCGCCAGCAGCTCACCTGGACAGGGGGAATTTATGAACACTGAAGCTTTCTTT. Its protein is CASSSPGQGEFMNTEAFF.

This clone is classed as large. In nucleotides, the CDR3 is TGTGCCAGCAGCTTAGTAGGGAACCCAAGGGAGACCCAGTACTTC. This sequence encodes CASSLVGNPRETQYF. This chain uses TRBV11-2 with TRBJ2-5; D gene ambiguous. The CDR3 spans 15 residues. The germline gives CDR1 SGHAT, CDR2 FQNNGV. V gave up 1 base and J gave up 5 bases, with 14 bases separating them. The full variable domain, completed using reference TRBV11-2 and TRBJ2-5, is EAGVAQSPRYKIIEKRQSVAFWCNPISGHATLYWYQQILGQGPKLLIQFQNNGVVDDSQLPKDRFSAERLKGVDSTLKIQPAKLEDSAVYLCASSLVGNPRETQYFGPGTRLLVL.

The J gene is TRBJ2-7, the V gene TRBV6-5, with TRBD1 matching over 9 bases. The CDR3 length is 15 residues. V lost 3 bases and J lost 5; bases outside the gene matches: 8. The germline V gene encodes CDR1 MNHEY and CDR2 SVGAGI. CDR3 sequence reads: CASSYVQGARNEQYF. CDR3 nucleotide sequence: TGTGCCAGCAGTTATGTACAGGGGGCGCGTAACGAGCAGTACTTC.

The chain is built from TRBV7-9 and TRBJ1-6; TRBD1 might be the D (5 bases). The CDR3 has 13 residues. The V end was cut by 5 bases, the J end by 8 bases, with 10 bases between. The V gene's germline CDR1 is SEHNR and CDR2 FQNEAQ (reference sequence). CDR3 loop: CASSVTGDSPLHF. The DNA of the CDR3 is TGTGCCAGCAGCGTCACGGGGGATTCACCCCTCCACTTT.

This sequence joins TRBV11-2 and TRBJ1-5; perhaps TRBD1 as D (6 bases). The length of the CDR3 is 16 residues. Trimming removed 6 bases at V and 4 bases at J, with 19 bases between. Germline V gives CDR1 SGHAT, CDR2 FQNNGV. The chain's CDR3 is CASSPYPGAGNQPQHF. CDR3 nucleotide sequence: TGTGCCAGCAGTCCCTACCCGGGGGCAGGTAATCAGCCCCAGCATTTT.

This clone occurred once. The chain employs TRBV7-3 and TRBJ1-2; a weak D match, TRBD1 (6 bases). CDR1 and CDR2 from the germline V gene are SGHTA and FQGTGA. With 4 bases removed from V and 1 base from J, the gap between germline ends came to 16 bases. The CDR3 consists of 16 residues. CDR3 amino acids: CASSSQGWGLNYGYTF. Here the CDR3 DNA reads TGTGCCAGCAGCTCCCAGGGGTGGGGTCTTAACTATGGCTACACCTTC.

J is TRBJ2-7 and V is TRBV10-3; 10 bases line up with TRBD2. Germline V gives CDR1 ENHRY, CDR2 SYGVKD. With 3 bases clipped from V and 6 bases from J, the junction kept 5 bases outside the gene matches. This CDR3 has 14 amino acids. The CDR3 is CAISDPSGRSEQYF. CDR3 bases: TGTGCCATCAGTGATCCTAGCGGGAGATCCGAGCAGTACTTC.

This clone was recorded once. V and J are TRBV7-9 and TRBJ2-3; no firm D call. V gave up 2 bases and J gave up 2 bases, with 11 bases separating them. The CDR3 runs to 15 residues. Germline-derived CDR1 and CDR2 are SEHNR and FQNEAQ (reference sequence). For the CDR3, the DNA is TGTGCCAGCAGCTTATCGGGCACTCTCACAGATACGCAGTATTTT. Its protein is CASSLSGTLTDTQYF. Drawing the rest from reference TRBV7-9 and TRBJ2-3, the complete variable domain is DTGVSQNPRHKITKRGQNVTFRCDPISEHNRLYWYRQTLGQGPEFLTYFQNEAQLEKSRLLSDRFSAERPKGSFSTLEIQRTEQGDSAMYLCASSLSGTLTDTQYFGPGTRLTVL.

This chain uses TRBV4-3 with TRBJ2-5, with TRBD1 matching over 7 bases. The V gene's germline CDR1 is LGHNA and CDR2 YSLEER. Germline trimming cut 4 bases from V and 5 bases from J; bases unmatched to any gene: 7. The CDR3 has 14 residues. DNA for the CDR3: TGCGCCAGCAGCCGACACAGGGGTGGGGAGACCCAGTACTTC. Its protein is CASSRHRGGETQYF.